This TCR beta chain appears in the sequencing data of a study of T cell changes during pregnancy in multiple sclerosis. The CDR3 runs to 15 residues. Germline V lookup: CDR1 LGHNA, CDR2 YNFKEQ. Trimming removed 0 bases at V and 5 bases at J, with 13 bases between. The protocol was immunoSEQ multiplex PCR, while the TCRdb copy is restricted to in-frame clones and leaves out a portion. The profile covers some 30,000 clones, with 92% appearing a single time and 4.8% taken by the ten largest. This receptor was obtained from a female donor in good health, enrolled as a control in a pregnancy study. Source: peripheral blood, taken in the first trimester of pregnancy. The V call is TRBV4-2, the J call TRBJ2-5; D ambiguous. CDR3 protein: CASSQEPRPGETQYF. The CDR3 DNA sequence: TGTGCCAGCAGCCAAGAGCCGAGACCCGGGGAGACCCAGTACTTC.